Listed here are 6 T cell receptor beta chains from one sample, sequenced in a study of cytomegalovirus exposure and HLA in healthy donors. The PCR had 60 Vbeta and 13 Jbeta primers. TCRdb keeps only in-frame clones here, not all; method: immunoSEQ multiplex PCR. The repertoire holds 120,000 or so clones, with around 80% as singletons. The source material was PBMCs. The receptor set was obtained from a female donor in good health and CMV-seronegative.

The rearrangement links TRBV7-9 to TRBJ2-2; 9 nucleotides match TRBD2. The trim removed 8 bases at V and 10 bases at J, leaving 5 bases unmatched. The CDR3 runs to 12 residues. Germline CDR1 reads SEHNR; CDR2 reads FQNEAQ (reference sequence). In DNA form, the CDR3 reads TGTGCCAGCGGTAGCGGGGGAGTGGAGCTGTTTTTT. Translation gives CASGSGGVELFF. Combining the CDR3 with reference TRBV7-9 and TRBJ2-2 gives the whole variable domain DTGVSQNPRHKITKRGQNVTFRCDPISEHNRLYWYRQTLGQGPEFLTYFQNEAQLEKSRLLSDRFSAERPKGSFSTLEIQRTEQGDSAMYLCASGSGGVELFFGEGSRLTVL.

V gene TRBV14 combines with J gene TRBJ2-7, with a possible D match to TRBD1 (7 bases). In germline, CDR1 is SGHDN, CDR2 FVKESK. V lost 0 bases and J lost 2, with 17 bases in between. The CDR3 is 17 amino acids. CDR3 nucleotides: TGTGCCAGCAGCCAAGAAGCCCCTGGCAGGGGGGCCTACGAGCAGTACTTC. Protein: CASSQEAPGRGAYEQYF.

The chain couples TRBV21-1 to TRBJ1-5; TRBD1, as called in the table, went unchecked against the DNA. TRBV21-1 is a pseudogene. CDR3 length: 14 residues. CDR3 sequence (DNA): TGTGCCAGCAGCAAGCAGGGGGGTAATCAGCCCCAGCATTTT. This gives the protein CASSKQGGNQPQHF.

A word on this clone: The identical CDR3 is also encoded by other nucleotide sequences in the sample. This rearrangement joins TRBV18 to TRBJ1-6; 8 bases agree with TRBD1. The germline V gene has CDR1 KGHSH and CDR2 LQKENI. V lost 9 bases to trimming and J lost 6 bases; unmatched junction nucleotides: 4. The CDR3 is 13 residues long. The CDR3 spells CASSTGVNSPLHF. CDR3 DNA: TGTGCCAGTTCGACAGGGGTTAATTCACCCCTCCACTTT.

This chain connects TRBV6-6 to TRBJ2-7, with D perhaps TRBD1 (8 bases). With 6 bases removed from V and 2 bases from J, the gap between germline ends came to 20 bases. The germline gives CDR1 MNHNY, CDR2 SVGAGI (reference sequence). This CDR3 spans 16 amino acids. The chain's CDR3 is CASSASGTGNPYEQYF. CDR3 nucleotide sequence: TGTGCCAGCAGCGCGAGCGGGACAGGCAACCCCTACGAGCAGTACTTC.

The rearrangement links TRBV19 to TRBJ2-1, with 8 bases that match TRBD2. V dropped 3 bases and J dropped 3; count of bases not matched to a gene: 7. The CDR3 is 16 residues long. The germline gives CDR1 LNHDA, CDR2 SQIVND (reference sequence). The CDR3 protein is CASSIRTGGVYNEQFF. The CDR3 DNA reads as TGTGCCAGTAGTATCCGGACGGGAGGGGTCTACAATGAGCAGTTCTTC.